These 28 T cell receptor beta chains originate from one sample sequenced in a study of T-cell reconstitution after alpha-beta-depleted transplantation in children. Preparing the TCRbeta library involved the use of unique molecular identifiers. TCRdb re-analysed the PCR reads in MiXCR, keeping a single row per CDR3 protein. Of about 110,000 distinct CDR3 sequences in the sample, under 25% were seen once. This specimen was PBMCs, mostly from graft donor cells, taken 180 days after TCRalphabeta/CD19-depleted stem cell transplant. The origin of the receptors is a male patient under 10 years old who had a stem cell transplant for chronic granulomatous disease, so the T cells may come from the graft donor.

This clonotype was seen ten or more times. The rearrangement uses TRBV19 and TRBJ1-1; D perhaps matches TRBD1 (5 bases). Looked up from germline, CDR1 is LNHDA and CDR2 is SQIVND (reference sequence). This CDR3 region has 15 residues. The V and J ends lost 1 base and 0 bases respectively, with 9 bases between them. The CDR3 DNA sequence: TGTGCCAGTAGTATAGCACGGACATTGAACACTGAAGCTTTCTTT. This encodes CASSIARTLNTEAFF.

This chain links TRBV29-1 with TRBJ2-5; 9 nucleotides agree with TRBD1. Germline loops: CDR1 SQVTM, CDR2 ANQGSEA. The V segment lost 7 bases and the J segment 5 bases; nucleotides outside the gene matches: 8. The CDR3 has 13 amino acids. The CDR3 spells CSGVTGGWETQYF. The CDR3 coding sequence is TGCAGCGGCGTTACAGGGGGCTGGGAGACCCAGTACTTC.

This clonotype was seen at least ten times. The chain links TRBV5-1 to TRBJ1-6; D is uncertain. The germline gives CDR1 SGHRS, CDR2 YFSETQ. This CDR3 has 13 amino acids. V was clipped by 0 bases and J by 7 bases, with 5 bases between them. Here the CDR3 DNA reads TGCGCCAGCAGCTTGGGCAACAATTCACCCCTCCACTTT. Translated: CASSLGNNSPLHF.

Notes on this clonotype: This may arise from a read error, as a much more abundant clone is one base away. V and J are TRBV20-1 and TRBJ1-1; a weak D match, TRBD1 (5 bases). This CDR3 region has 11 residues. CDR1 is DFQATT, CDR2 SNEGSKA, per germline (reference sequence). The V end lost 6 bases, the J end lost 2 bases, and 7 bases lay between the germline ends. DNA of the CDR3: TGCAGTGCACAGGCCAACACTGAAGCTTTCTTT. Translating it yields CSAQANTEAFF.

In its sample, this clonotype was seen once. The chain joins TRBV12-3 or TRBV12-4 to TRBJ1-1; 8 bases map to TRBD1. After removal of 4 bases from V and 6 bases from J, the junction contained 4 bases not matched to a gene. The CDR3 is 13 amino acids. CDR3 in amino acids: CASSSGQGAEAFF. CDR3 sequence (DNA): TGTGCCAGCAGTTCCGGACAGGGCGCTGAAGCTTTCTTT.

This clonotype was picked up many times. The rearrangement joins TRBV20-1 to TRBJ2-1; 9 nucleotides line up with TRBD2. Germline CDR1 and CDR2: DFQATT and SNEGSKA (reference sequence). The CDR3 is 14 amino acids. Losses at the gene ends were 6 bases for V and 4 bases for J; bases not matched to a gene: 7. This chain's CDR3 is CSAMREGRYNEQFF. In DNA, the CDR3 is TGCAGTGCAATGCGGGAGGGCCGTTACAATGAGCAGTTCTTC.

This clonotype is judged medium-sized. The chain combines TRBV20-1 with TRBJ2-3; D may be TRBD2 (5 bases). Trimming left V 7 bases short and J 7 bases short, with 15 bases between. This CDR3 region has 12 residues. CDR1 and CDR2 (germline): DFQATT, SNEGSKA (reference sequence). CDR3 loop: CSVADWANTQYF. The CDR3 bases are TGCAGTGTCGCGGACTGGGCTAATACGCAGTATTTT.

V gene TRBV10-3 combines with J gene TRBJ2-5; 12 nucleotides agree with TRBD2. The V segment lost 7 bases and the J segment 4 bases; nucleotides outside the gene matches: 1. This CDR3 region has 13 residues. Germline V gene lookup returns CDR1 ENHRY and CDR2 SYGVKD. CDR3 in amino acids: CAIMGLAGETQYF. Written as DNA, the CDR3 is TGTGCCATCATGGGACTAGCGGGAGAGACCCAGTACTTC.

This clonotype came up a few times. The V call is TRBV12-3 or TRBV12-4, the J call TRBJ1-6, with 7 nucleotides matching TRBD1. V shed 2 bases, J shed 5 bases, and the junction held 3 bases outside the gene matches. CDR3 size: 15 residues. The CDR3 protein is CASSLTGTDNSPLHF. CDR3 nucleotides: TGTGCCAGCAGTTTAACCGGGACAGATAATTCACCCCTCCACTTT.

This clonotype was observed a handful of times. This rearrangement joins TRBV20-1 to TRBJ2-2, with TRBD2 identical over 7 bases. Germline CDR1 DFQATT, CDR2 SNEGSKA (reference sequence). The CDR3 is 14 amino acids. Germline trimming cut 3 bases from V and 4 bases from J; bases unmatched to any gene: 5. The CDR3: CSARSPSGTGELFF. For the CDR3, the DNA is TGCAGTGCTAGGAGCCCTAGCGGCACCGGGGAGCTGTTTTTT.

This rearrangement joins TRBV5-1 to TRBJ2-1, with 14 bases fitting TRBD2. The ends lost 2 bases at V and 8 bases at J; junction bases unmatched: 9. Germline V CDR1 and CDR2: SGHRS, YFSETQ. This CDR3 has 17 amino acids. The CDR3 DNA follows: TGCGCCAGCAGCTTCTGGGGACTAGCGGGAGTTGAAGATGAGCAGTTCTTC. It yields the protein CASSFWGLAGVEDEQFF.

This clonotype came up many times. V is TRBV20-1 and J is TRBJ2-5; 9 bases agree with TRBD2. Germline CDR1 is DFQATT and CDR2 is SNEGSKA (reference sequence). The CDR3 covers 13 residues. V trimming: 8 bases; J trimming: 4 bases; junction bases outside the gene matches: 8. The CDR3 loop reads CSSKTSGRETQYF. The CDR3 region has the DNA TGCAGTTCAAAGACTAGCGGAAGAGAGACCCAGTACTTC.

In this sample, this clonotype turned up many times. The chain's CDR3 is CSARLAGVNTQYF. For the CDR3, the DNA is TGCAGTGCTAGGCTAGCGGGGGTCAATACGCAGTATTTT. The rearrangement joins TRBV20-1 to TRBJ2-3; 10 positions match TRBD2. V gave up 3 bases and J gave up 7 bases; unmatched junction bases: 4. This CDR3 spans 13 amino acids. Germline values: CDR1 DFQATT, CDR2 SNEGSKA (reference sequence).

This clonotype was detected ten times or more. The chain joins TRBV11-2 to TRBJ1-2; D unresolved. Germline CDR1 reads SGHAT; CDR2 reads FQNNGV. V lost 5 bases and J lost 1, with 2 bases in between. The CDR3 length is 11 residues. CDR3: CASSHNYGYTF. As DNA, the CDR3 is TGTGCCAGCAGCCATAACTATGGCTACACCTTC.

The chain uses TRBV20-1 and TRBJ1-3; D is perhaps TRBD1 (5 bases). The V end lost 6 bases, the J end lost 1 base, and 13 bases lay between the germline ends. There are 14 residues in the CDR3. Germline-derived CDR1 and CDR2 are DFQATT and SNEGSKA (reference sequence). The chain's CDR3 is CSAPEGRSGNTIYF. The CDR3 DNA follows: TGCAGTGCACCCGAGGGGCGGTCTGGAAACACCATATATTTT.

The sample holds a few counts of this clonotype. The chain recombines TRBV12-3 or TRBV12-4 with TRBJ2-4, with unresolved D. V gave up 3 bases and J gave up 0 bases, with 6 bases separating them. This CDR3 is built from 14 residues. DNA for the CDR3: TGTGCCAGCAGTTTCCCCAAAGCCAAAAACATTCAGTACTTC. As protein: CASSFPKAKNIQYF.

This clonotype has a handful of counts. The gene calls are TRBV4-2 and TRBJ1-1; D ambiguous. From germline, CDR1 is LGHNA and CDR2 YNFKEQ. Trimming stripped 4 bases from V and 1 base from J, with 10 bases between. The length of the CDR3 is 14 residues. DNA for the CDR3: TGTGCCAGCAGCCGGCTCACAGAGAACACTGAAGCTTTCTTT. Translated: CASSRLTENTEAFF.

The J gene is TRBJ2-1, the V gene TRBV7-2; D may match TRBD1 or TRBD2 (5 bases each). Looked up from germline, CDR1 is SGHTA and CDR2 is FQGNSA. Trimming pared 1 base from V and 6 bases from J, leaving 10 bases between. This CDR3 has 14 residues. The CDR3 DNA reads TGTGCCAGCAGCTTAGTCGGGACCCTCAATGAGCAGTTCTTC. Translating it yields CASSLVGTLNEQFF.

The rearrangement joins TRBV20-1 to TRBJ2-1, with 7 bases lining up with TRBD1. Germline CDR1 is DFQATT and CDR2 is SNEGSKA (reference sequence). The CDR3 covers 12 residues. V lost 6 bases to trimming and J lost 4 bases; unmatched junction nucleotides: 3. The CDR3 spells CSARGQYNEQFF. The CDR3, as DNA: TGCAGTGCGAGGGGACAGTACAATGAGCAGTTCTTC.

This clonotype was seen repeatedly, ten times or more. CDR3 sequence: CSAMRDRGGNIQYF. The CDR3 DNA sequence: TGCAGTGCTATGCGAGACAGGGGTGGAAACATTCAGTACTTC. The rearrangement joins TRBV20-1 to TRBJ2-4, with 8 bases that match TRBD1. The V and J ends lost 4 bases and 6 bases, in that order; junction bases with no gene match: 8. The CDR3 has 14 residues. Germline V gene data show CDR1 as DFQATT and CDR2 as SNEGSKA (reference sequence).

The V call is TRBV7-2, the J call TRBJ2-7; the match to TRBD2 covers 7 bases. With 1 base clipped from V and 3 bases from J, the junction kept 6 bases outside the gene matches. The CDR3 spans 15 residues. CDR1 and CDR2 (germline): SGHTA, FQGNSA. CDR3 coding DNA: TGTGCCAGCAGCTTAGGAACGGCGGGAGTCTACGAGCAGTACTTC. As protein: CASSLGTAGVYEQYF. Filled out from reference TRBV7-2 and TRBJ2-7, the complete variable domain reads GAGVSQSPSNKVTEKGKDVELRCDPISGHTALYWYRQSLGQGLEFLIYFQGNSAPDKSGLPSDRFSAERTGGSVSTLTIQRTQQEDSAVYLCASSLGTAGVYEQYFGPGTRLTVT.

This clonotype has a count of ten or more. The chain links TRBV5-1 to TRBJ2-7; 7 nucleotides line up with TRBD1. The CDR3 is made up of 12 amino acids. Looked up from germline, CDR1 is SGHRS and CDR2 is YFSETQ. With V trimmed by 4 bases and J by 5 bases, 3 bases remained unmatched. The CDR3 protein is CASSQGGHEQYF. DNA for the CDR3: TGCGCCAGCAGCCAAGGGGGCCACGAGCAGTACTTC.

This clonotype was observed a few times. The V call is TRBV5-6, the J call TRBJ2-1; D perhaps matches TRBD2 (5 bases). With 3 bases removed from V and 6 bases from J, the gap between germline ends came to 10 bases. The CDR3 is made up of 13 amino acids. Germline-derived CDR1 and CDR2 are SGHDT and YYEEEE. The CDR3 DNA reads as TGTGCCAGCAGCTCTGGACTGATCAATGAGCAGTTCTTC. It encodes CASSSGLINEQFF. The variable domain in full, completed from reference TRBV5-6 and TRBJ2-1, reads DAGVTQSPTHLIKTRGQQVTLRCSPKSGHDTVSWYQQALGQGPQFIFQYYEEEERQRGNFPDRFSGHQFPNYSSELNVNALLLGDSALYLCASSSGLINEQFFGPGTRLTVL.

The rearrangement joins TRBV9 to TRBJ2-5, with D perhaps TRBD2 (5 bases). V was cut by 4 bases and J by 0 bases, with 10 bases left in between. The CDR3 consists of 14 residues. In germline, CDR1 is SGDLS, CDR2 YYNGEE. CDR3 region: CASSFRENQETQYF. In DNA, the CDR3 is TGTGCCAGCAGCTTCCGGGAAAACCAAGAGACCCAGTACTTC.

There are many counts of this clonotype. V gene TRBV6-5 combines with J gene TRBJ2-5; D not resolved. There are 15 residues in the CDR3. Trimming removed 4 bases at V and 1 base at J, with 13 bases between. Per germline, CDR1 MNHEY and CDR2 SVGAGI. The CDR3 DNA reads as TGTGCCAGCAGTTCCCTTTCCGCGGCCCAAGAGACCCAGTACTTC. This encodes CASSSLSAAQETQYF.

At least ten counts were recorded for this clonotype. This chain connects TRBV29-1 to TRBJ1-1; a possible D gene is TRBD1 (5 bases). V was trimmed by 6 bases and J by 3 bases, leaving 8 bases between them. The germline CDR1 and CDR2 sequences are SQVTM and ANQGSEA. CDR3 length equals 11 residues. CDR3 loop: CSVAGYTEAFF. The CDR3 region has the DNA TGCAGCGTCGCAGGGTACACTGAAGCTTTCTTT. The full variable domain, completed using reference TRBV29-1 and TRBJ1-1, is SAVISQKPSRDICQRGTSLTIQCQVDSQVTMMFWYRQQPGQSLTLIATANQGSEATYESGFVIDKFPISRPNLTFSTLTVSNMSPEDSSIYLCSVAGYTEAFFGQGTRLTVV.

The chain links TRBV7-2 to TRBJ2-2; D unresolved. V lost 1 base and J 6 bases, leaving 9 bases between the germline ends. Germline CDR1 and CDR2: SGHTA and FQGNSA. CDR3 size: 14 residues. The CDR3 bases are TGTGCCAGCAGCTTAGAGGGATGGGCCGGGGAGCTGTTTTTT. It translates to CASSLEGWAGELFF.

The DNA of the CDR3 is TGTGCCAGCAGTCCATCTTTGGTTGCGCAGTATTTT. Translated: CASSPSLVAQYF. The chain links TRBV12-3 or TRBV12-4 to TRBJ2-3; D ambiguous. Trimming took 5 bases from V and 10 from J, leaving 13 bases between them. CDR3 length: 12 residues.